This TCR beta chain was captured in a study of OX40 agonist ivuxolimab in advanced cancers. A word on this clone: Its cognate antigen is unknown.

Here immunoSEQ multiplex PCR was the method, and the copy in TCRdb shows in-frame clones only, minus some. The table records about 19,000 clones, about 83% of them present only once. Looked up from germline, CDR1 is MNHEY and CDR2 is SVGAGI. The CDR3 is made up of 14 amino acids. V lost 6 bases to trimming and J lost 10 bases, with 22 bases between them. General observations from the study: By week 6 at 0.1 to 3.0 mg/kg, blood CD4+ and CD8+ T cells had expanded clonally.

The TCR was taken from an adult with an advanced solid tumor such as melanoma, head and neck, liver or kidney cancer. This material consisted of CD4+ or CD8+ T cells sorted from blood, taken in a trial of the OX40 agonist ivuxolimab. The genes are TRBV6-5 and TRBJ2-7, with a possible D match to TRBD2 (5 bases). CDR3 amino acids: CASSLTPWRADQYF. The CDR3 DNA is TGTGCCAGCAGCCTTACCCCCTGGCGGGCGGATCAGTACTTC.